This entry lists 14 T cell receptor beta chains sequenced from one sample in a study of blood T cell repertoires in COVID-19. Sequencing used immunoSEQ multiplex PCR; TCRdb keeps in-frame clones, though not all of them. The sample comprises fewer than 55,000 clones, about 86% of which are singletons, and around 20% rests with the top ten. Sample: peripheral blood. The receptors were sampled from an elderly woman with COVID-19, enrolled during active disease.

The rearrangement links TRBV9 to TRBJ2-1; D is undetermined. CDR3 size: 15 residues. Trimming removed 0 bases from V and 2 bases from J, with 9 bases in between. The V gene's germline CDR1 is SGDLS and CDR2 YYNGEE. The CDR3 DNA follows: TGTGCCAGCAGCGTAGCCCTCACGGCCTACAATGAGCAGTTCTTC. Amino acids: CASSVALTAYNEQFF.

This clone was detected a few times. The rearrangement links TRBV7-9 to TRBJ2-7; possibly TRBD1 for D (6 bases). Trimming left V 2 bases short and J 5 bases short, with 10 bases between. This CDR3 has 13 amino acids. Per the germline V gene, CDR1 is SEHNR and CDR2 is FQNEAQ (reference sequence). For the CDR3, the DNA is TGTGCCAGCAGCTTAACAGGGATGGACGAGCAGTACTTC. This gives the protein CASSLTGMDEQYF.

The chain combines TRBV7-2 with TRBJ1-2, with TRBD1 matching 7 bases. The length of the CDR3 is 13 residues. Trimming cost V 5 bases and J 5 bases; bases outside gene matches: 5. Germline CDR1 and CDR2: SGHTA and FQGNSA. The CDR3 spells CASSPQGIYGYTF. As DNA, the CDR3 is TGTGCCAGCAGCCCACAGGGGATATATGGCTACACCTTC.

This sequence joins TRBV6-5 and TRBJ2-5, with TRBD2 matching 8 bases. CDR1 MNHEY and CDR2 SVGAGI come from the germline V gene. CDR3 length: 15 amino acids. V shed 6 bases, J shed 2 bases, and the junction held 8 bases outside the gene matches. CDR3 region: CASSREGRVQETQYF. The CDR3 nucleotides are TGTGCCAGCAGCCGGGAGGGTAGGGTACAAGAGACCCAGTACTTC.

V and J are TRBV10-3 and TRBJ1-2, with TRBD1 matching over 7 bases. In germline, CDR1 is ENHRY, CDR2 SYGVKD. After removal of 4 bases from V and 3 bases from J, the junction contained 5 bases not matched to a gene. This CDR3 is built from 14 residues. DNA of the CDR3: TGTGCCATCAGTGGGGACAGCCTACACTATGGCTACACCTTC. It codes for CAISGDSLHYGYTF.

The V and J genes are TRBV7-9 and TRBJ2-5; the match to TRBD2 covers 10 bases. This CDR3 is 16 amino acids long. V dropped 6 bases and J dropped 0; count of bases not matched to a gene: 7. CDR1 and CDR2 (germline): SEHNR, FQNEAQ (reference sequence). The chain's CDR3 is CASSRLAGAYQETQYF. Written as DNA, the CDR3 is TGTGCCAGCAGTCGTCTAGCGGGAGCATACCAAGAGACCCAGTACTTC. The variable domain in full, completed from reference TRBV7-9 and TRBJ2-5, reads DTGVSQNPRHKITKRGQNVTFRCDPISEHNRLYWYRQTLGQGPEFLTYFQNEAQLEKSRLLSDRFSAERPKGSFSTLEIQRTEQGDSAMYLCASSRLAGAYQETQYFGPGTRLLVL.

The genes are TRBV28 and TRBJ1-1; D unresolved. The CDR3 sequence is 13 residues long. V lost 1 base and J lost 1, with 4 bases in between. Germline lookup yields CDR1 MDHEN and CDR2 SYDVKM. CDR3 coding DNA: TGTGCCAGCAGTTTATTCGGGAACACTGAAGCTTTCTTT. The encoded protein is CASSLFGNTEAFF.

CDR3 nucleotide sequence: TGTGCCAGTAGTATTAGGGTATCGGGAAACACCGGGGAGCTGTTTTTT. Its protein is CASSIRVSGNTGELFF. This chain connects TRBV19 to TRBJ2-2, with D possibly matching TRBD2 (5 bases). V shed 3 bases and J shed 2 bases, with 13 bases lying between them. The V gene's germline CDR1 is LNHDA and CDR2 SQIVND (reference sequence). The CDR3 contains 16 residues. Drawing the rest from reference TRBV19 and TRBJ2-2, the complete variable domain is DGGITQSPKYLFRKEGQNVTLSCEQNLNHDAMYWYRQDPGQGLRLIYYSQIVNDFQKGDIAEGYSVSREKKESFPLTVTSAQKNPTAFYLCASSIRVSGNTGELFFGEGSRLTVL.

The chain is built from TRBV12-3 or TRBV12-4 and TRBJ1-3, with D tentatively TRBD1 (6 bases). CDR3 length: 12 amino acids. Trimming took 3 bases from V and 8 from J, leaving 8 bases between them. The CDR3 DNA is TGTGCCAGCAGTTTTAACAGGGACACCATATATTTT. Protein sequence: CASSFNRDTIYF.

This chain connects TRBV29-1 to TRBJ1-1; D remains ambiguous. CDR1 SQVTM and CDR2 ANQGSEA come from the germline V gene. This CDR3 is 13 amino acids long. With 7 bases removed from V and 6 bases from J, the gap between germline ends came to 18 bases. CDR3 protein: CSAYKRDSAEAFF. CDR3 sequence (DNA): TGCAGCGCCTACAAGAGGGATTCGGCTGAAGCTTTCTTT. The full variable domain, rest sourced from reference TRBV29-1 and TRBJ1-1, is SAVISQKPSRDICQRGTSLTIQCQVDSQVTMMFWYRQQPGQSLTLIATANQGSEATYESGFVIDKFPISRPNLTFSTLTVSNMSPEDSSIYLCSAYKRDSAEAFFGQGTRLTVV.

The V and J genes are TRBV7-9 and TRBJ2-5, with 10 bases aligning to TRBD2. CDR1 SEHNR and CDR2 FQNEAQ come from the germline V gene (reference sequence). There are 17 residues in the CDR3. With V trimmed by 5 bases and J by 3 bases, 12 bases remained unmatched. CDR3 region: CASSLPISGRAKETQYF. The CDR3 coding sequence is TGTGCCAGCAGCCTACCGATCAGCGGGAGGGCCAAAGAGACCCAGTACTTC. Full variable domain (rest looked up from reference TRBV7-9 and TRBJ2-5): DTGVSQNPRHKITKRGQNVTFRCDPISEHNRLYWYRQTLGQGPEFLTYFQNEAQLEKSRLLSDRFSAERPKGSFSTLEIQRTEQGDSAMYLCASSLPISGRAKETQYFGPGTRLLVL.

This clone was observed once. CDR3 amino acids: CASSYGLATNEKLFF. In DNA, the CDR3 is TGTGCCAGCAGTTACGGGCTTGCAACTAATGAAAAACTGTTTTTT. V usage is TRBV6-2 or TRBV6-3 and J usage is TRBJ1-4; D remains unclear. V shed 2 bases and J shed 0 bases, with 7 bases lying between them. This CDR3 has 15 residues. CDR1 is MNHEY, CDR2 SVGEGT, per germline.

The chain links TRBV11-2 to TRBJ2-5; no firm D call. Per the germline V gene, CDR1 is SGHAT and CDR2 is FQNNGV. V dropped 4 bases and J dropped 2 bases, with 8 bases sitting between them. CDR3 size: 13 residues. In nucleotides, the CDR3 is TGTGCCAGCAGCTCTTTCACTCAAGAGACCCAGTACTTC. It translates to CASSSFTQETQYF.

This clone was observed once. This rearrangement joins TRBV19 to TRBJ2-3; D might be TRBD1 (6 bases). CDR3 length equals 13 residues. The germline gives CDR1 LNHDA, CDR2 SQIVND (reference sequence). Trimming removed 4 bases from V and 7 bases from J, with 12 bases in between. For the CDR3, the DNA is TGTGCCAGTAGTAGAGGGGGTTCGTATACGCAGTATTTT. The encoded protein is CASSRGGSYTQYF.